The clone carrying this T cell receptor beta chain appeared many times. Antigen unknown. cDNA carried unique molecular identifiers, and a universal primer site was added by template switching. TCRdb reprocessed the 5' RACE reads with MiXCR, giving one entry per CDR3 protein. The sample includes a few hundred thousand distinct CDR3 sequences, roughly a tenth of them seen just once. V was trimmed by 4 bases and J by 4 bases, leaving 4 bases between them. The CDR3 runs 11 residues. Germline V gene data show CDR1 as LGHDT and CDR2 as YNNKEL (reference sequence). These data belong to a study of identical twins. Regarding the study as a whole: Weaker excess twin sharing was seen among beta out-of-frame sequences. Some out-of-frame alpha sequences were shared by twins, and these showed excess low generation probability.

The receptor's source is a man aged 50 to 60 in good health. The V and J genes are TRBV3-1 and TRBJ1-2, with no clear D. Sequencing input: memory T cells sorted from blood. CDR3 region: CASSPGYGYTF. CDR3 nucleotide sequence: TGTGCCAGCAGCCCCGGCTATGGCTACACCTTC.